Here is one T cell receptor (beta chain) with its context. Its antigen is not identified. The CDR3 is 15 residues long. V lost 2 bases, J lost 0 bases, and 10 bases lay in between. Multiplex PCR with BIOMED2 TRB-A/B primer pools amplified TRB rearrangements. TCRdb fed the multiplex PCR reads into MiXCR, producing one record per CDR3 protein. The data hold around 7,700 distinct CDR3 sequences, with over 25% observed a single time. Each TRB amplification used roughly 220-550 ng of genomic DNA from blood. The data are from a study of T and B cells in COVID-19 patients. The wider study: Comorbidities linked to unfavorable COVID-19 outcome were present in about 90% of the roughly 20 active-infection patients. Notes on the study in general: Blood from mildly ill patients while symptomatic, and early samples from severe cases, were scarce. Active COVID-19 showed highly clonal TRB repertoires; recovery showed diversity and richness above healthy donors.

The clonotype comes from a human donor who had recovered from COVID-19. Sequences were obtained from blood. The gene calls are TRBV12-3 or TRBV12-4 and TRBJ1-2; no firm D call. The CDR3 bases are TGTGCCAGCAGTTTAAAAGGCGATGCTAACTATGGCTACACCTTC. Translation: CASSLKGDANYGYTF.